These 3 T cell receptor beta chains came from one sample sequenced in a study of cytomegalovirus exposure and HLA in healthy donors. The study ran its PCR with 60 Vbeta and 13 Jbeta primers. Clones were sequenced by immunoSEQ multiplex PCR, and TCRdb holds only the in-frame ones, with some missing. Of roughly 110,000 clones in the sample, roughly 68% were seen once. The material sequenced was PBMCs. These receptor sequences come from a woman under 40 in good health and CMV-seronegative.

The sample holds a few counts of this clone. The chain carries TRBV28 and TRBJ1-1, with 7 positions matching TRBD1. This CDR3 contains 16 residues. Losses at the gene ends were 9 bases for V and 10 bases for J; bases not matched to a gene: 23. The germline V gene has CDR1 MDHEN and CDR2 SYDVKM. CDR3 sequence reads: CASIGEWDSNREGAFF. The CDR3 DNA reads TGTGCCAGTATAGGGGAATGGGACAGCAACCGGGAAGGAGCTTTCTTT.

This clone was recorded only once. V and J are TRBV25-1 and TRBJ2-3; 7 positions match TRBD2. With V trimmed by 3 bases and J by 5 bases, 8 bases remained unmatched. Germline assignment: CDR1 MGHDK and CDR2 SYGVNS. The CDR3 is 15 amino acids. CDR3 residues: CASSEGGSKQDTQYF. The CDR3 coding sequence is TGTGCCAGCAGTGAGGGAGGGTCGAAGCAAGATACGCAGTATTTT.

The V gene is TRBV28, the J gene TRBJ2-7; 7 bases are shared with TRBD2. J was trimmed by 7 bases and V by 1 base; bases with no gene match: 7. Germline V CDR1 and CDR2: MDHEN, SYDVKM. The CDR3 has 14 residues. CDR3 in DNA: TGTGCCAGCAGTTTATCGCCGGGAGGACGGGAGCAGTACTTC. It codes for CASSLSPGGREQYF.